These 12 T cell receptor beta chains share one sample of origin, sequenced in a study of memory CD4+ T cells and cytomegalovirus serostatus. Only in-frame clones appear in the TCRdb table, and some are missing; sequencing was by immunoSEQ multiplex PCR. The sample lists about 100,000 clones, about 80% occurring once. The sort gate was single viable CD3+CD4+CD8-CD45RO+ cells for memory CD4+ T cells. The specimen was memory CD4+ T cells from blood. Every receptor here comes from an adult in good health and CMV-seropositive.

This rearrangement joins TRBV11-2 to TRBJ2-7; TRBD1 might be the D (6 bases). Deletions cut 3 bases from V and 6 bases from J, with 9 bases between. The CDR3 is made up of 12 amino acids. The germline gives CDR1 SGHAT, CDR2 FQNNGV. The CDR3 protein is CASSFRGFEQYF. For the CDR3, the DNA is TGTGCCAGCAGCTTTAGGGGGTTCGAGCAGTACTTC.

The table lists this clone with a count of one. The V gene is TRBV7-9, the J gene TRBJ2-3; D is uncertain. Between the trimmed V and J ends, which lost 1 base and 1 base, there was a span of 12 bases. This CDR3 is 16 amino acids long. Germline lookup yields CDR1 SEHNR and CDR2 FQNEAQ (reference sequence). The CDR3 DNA reads as TGTGCCAGCAGCTTAGGGATGAGAGCCGGCACAGATACGCAGTATTTT. This gives the protein CASSLGMRAGTDTQYF.

This clone is a singleton in its sample. The chain couples TRBV30 to TRBJ1-6; D unclear. Trimming stripped 5 bases from V and 2 bases from J, with 7 bases between. The CDR3 spans 13 residues. In germline, CDR1 is GTSNPN, CDR2 SVGIG (reference sequence). CDR3 in amino acids: CAWARTYNSPLHF. The CDR3 DNA reads as TGTGCCTGGGCACGGACCTATAATTCACCCCTCCACTTT.

This clone counts as medium-sized (0.01 to 0.1%). This chain uses TRBV4-2 with TRBJ1-1; 7 positions match TRBD1. CDR1 and CDR2 from the germline V gene are LGHNA and YNFKEQ. Losses at the gene ends were 0 bases for V and 7 bases for J; bases not matched to a gene: 8. The CDR3 totals 15 residues. CDR3 protein: CASSQERTGNFEAFF. CDR3 DNA sequence: TGTGCCAGCAGCCAAGAAAGGACAGGCAACTTTGAAGCTTTCTTT.

The chain is built from TRBV6-1 and TRBJ2-6; D uncertain. Germline loops: CDR1 MNHNS, CDR2 SASEGT. V gave up 10 bases and J gave up 1 base, with 8 bases separating them. This CDR3 contains 13 residues. The CDR3 protein is CAIRESGANVLTF. DNA for the CDR3: TGTGCCATCAGAGAATCTGGGGCCAACGTCCTGACTTTC.

This clone was seen once. J is TRBJ1-4 and V is TRBV6-5; 10 bases are a match to TRBD1. The CDR3 loop spans 15 amino acids. Losses at the gene ends were 6 bases for V and 5 bases for J; bases not matched to a gene: 6. Per germline, CDR1 MNHEY and CDR2 SVGAGI. The CDR3 loop is CASSPTGGKNEKLFF. The CDR3 DNA sequence: TGTGCCAGCAGCCCGACAGGGGGCAAGAATGAAAAACTGTTTTTT.

The table lists this clone with a count of one. This chain connects TRBV5-5 to TRBJ1-1; D might be TRBD1 (6 bases). CDR1 SGHKS and CDR2 YYEKEE come from the germline V gene (reference sequence). V was clipped by 6 bases and J by 3 bases, with 18 bases between them. The CDR3 spans 15 residues. The CDR3 is CASNTVTGSDTEAFF. The DNA for the CDR3 is TGTGCCAGCAACACAGTGACAGGATCTGACACTGAAGCTTTCTTT.

This clone was detected only a few times. V gene TRBV5-1 combines with J gene TRBJ2-1; 10 positions match TRBD2. The germline gives CDR1 SGHRS, CDR2 YFSETQ. This CDR3 is built from 18 residues. The junction had 9 bases not matched to a gene; V was cut back by 0 bases and J by 3 bases. The CDR3 nucleotides read TGCGCCAGCAGCTTGGGGGGGACTAGCGAGTCATTCTACAATGAGCAGTTCTTC. Its translation: CASSLGGTSESFYNEQFF.

The rearrangement joins TRBV6-4 to TRBJ2-7; D possibly corresponds to TRBD1 (6 bases). The germline gives CDR1 MRHNA, CDR2 SNTAGT. The V end was cut by 8 bases, the J end by 0 bases, with 20 bases between. CDR3 length: 16 residues. CDR3 region: CASHHSGTPGSYEQYF. In DNA form, the CDR3 reads TGTGCCAGCCACCACTCAGGGACACCAGGCTCCTACGAGCAGTACTTC.

The chain has TRBV7-9 and TRBJ1-1; D not resolved. The CDR3 loop spans 13 amino acids. Germline lookup yields CDR1 SEHNR and CDR2 FQNEAQ (reference sequence). V was shortened by 3 bases and J by 7 bases, with 12 bases between the two germline ends. The CDR3 coding sequence is TGTGCCAGCAGCTTTCAGATCCACGGTGAAGCTTTCTTT. Translated: CASSFQIHGEAFF. Based on the CDR3 plus reference TRBV7-9 and TRBJ1-1, the full variable domain is DTGVSQNPRHKITKRGQNVTFRCDPISEHNRLYWYRQTLGQGPEFLTYFQNEAQLEKSRLLSDRFSAERPKGSFSTLEIQRTEQGDSAMYLCASSFQIHGEAFFGQGTRLTVV.

This clone was picked up many times. This rearrangement joins TRBV9 to TRBJ2-7; 9 positions agree with TRBD2. There are 14 residues in the CDR3. V trimming: 3 bases; J trimming: 2 bases; junction bases outside the gene matches: 3. Germline lookup yields CDR1 SGDLS and CDR2 YYNGEE. The CDR3 sequence: CASSGLAETYEQYF. DNA of the CDR3: TGTGCCAGCAGCGGACTAGCGGAGACCTACGAGCAGTACTTC.

This clone was counted between two and nine times. This rearrangement joins TRBV10-3 to TRBJ2-1; 9 bases map to TRBD1. Germline loops: CDR1 ENHRY, CDR2 SYGVKD. CDR3 length: 14 amino acids. V shed 5 bases, J shed 7 bases, and the junction held 6 bases outside the gene matches. The CDR3 coding sequence is TGTGCCATCAGTCCGGGACAGGGTCTAAATGAGCAGTTCTTC. The encoded protein is CAISPGQGLNEQFF.